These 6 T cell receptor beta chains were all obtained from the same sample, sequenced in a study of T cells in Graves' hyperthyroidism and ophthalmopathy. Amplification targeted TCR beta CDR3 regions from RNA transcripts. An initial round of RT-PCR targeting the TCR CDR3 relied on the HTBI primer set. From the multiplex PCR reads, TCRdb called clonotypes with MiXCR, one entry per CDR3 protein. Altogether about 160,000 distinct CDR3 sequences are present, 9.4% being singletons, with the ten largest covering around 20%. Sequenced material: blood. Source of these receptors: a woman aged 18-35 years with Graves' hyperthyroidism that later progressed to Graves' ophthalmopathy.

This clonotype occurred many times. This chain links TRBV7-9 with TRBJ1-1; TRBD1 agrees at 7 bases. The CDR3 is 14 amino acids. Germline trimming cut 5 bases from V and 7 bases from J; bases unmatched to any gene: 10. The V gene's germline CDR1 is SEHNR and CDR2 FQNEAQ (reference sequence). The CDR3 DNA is TGTGCCAGCAGCCCCCCCGACAGGGTGATTGAAGCTTTCTTT. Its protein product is CASSPPDRVIEAFF. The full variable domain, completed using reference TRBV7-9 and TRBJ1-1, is DTGVSQNPRHKITKRGQNVTFRCDPISEHNRLYWYRQTLGQGPEFLTYFQNEAQLEKSRLLSDRFSAERPKGSFSTLEIQRTEQGDSAMYLCASSPPDRVIEAFFGQGTRLTVV.

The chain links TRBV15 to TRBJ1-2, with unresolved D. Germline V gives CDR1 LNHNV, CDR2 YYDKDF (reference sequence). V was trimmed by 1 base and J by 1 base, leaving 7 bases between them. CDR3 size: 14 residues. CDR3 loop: CATSRVRNNYGYTF. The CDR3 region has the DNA TGTGCCACCAGCAGAGTCAGGAATAACTATGGCTACACCTTC.

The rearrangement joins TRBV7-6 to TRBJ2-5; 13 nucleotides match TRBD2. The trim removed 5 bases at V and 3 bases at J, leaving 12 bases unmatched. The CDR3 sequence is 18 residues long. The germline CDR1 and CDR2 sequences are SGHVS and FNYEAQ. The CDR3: CASSPTGLAGTLEETQYF. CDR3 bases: TGTGCCAGCAGCCCTACGGGACTAGCGGGAACGCTAGAAGAGACCCAGTACTTC.

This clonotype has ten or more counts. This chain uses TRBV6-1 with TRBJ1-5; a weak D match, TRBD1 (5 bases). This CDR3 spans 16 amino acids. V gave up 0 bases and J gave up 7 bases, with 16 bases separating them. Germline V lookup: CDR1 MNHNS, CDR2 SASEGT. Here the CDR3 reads CASSEARGVPGQPQHF. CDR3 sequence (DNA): TGTGCCAGCAGTGAAGCGCGAGGGGTCCCAGGGCAGCCCCAGCATTTT.

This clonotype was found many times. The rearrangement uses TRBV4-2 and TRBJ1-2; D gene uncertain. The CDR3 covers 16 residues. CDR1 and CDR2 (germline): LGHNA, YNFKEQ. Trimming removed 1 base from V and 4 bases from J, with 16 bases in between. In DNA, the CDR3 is TGTGCCAGCAGCCAAGTTCTATTGGGCCTCGGCTATGGCTACACCTTC. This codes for CASSQVLLGLGYGYTF.

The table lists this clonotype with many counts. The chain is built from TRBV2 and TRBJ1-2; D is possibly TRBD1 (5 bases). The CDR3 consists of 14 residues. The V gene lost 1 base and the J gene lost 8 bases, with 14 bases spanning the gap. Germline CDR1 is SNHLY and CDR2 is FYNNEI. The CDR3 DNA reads TGTGCCAGCAGTGAAGTGGGACCTAGCCGCGGCTACACCTTC. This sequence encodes CASSEVGPSRGYTF.